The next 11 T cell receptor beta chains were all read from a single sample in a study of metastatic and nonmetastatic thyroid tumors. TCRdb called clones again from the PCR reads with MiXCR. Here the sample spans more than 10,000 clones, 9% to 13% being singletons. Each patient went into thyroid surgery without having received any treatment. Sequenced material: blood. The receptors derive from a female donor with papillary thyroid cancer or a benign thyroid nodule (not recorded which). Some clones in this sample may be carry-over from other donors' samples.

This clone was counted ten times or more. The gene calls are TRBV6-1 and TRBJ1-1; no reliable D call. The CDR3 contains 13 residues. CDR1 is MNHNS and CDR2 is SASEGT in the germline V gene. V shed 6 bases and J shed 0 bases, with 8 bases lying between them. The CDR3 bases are TGTGCCAGCAGGAAGACTATGAACACTGAAGCTTTCTTT. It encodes CASRKTMNTEAFF.

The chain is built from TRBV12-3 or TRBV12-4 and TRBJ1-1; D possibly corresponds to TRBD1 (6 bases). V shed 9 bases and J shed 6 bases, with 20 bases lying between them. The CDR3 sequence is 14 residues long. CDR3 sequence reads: CASLNRGGSAEAFF. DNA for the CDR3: TGTGCCAGTCTAAATCGGGGGGGCTCGGCTGAAGCTTTCTTT.

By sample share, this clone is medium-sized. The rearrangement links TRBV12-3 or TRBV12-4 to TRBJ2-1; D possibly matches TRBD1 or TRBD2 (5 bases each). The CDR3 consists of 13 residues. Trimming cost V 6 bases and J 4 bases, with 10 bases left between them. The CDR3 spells CASSGTAYNEQFF. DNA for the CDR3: TGTGCCAGCAGCGGGACGGCGTACAATGAGCAGTTCTTC.

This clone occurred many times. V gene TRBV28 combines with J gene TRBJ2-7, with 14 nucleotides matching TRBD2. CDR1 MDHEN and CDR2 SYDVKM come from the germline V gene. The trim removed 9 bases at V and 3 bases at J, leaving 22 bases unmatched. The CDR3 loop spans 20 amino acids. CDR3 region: CASCRDRTGLAGGRDYEQYF. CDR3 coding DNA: TGTGCCAGTTGTCGGGACAGGACCGGACTAGCGGGAGGAAGAGACTACGAGCAGTACTTC.

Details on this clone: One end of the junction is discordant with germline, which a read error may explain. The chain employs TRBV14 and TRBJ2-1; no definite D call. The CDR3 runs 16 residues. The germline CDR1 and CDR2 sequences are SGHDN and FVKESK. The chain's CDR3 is CASSLISASPYDEQFF. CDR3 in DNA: TGTGCCAGCAGCCTAATTTCAGCGAGCCCCTACGATGAGCAGTTCTTC.

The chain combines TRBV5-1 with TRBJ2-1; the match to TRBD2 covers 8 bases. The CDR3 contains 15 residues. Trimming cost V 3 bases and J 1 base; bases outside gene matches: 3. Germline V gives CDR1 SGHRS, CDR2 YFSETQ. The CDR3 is CASSSGLASYNEQFF. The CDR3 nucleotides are TGCGCCAGCAGCTCTGGACTAGCTTCCTACAATGAGCAGTTCTTC.

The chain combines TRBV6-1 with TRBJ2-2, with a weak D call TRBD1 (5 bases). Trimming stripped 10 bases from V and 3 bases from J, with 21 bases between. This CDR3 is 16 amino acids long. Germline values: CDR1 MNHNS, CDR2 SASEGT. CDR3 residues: CANPFQGALDTGELFF. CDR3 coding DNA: TGTGCCAACCCTTTTCAGGGTGCGCTGGACACCGGGGAGCTGTTTTTT.

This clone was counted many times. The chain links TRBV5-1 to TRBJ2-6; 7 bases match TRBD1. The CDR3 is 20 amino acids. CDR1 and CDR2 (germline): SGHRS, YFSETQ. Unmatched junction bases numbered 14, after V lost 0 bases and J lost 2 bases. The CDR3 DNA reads TGCGCCAGCAGCTTGGAGGGGGCACAGGGAACGAAGACTGGGGCCAACGTCCTGACTTTC. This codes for CASSLEGAQGTKTGANVLTF.

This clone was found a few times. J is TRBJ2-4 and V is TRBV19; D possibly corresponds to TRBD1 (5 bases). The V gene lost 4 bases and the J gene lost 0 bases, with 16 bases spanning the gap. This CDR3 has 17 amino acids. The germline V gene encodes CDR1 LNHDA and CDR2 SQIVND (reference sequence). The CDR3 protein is CASSNLASGIAKNIQYF. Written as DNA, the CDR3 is TGTGCCAGTAGTAATCTTGCGTCAGGGATAGCCAAAAACATTCAGTACTTC.

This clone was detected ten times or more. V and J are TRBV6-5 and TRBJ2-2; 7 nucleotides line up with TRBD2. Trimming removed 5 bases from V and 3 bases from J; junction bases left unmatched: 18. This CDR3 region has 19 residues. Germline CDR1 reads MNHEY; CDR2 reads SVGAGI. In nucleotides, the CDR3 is TGTGCCAGCAGTAGGAGCAGTACCCGACTAGCCTTGCACACCGGGGAGCTGTTTTTT. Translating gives CASSRSSTRLALHTGELFF.

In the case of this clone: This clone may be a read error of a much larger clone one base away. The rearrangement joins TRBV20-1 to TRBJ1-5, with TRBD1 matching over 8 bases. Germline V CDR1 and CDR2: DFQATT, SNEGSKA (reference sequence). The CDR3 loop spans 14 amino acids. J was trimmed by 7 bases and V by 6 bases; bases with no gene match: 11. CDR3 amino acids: CSASKDRGGQPQHF. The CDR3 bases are TGCAGTGCAAGCAAAGACAGGGGAGGCCAGCCCCAGCATTTT.